This paragraph covers one TCR beta chain sequence. Its matching antigen is unknown. This sample was included in a study of cytomegalovirus exposure and HLA in healthy donors. Study findings and constraints: Later work found most CMV-associated TCR beta chains apparently HLA-restricted.

Primers included in the PCR were 60 Vbeta and 13 Jbeta primers. Profiling relied on immunoSEQ multiplex PCR, and the TCRdb table lists in-frame clones only, not all of them. This sample's table reports about 34,000 clones. V was shortened by 3 bases and J by 2 bases, with 10 bases between the two germline ends. The germline gives CDR1 MDHEN, CDR2 SYDVKM. The CDR3 has 14 residues. The chain combines TRBV28 with TRBJ2-5, with D possibly TRBD2 on 6 matching bases. Sequencing input: PBMCs. The TCR was taken from a woman aged 40 to 50 in good health and CMV-seropositive. The CDR3: CASSFPGTQETQYF. CDR3 nucleotides: TGTGCCAGCAGTTTCCCCGGGACTCAAGAGACCCAGTACTTC.